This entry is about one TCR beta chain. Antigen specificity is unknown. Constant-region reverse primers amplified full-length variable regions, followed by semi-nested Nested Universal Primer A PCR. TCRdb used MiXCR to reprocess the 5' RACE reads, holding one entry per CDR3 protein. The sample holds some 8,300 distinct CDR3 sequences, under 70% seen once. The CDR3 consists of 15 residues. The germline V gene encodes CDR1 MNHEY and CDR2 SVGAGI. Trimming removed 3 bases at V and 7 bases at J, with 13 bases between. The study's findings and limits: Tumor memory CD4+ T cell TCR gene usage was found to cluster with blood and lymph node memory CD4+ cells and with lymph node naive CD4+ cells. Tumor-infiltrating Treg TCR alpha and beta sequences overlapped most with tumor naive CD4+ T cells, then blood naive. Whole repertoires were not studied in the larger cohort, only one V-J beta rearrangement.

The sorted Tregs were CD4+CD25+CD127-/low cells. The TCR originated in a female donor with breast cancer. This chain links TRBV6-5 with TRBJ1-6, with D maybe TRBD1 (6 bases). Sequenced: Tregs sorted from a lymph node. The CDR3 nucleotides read TGTGCCAGCAGTTATCGGAACAGGGAGAATTCACCCCTCCACTTT. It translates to CASSYRNRENSPLHF.